This TCR beta chain was profiled in a study of blood T cell repertoires in COVID-19. Across the whole study: Acute-phase and convalescent COVID-19 samples originated in the United States, Italy and Spain.

On this clone itself: This same CDR3 is encoded by further DNA sequences in the sample.

V lost 1 base, J lost 6 bases, and 7 bases lay in between. This CDR3 region has 13 residues. Germline V gene lookup returns CDR1 SGHTA and CDR2 FQGNSA. The table came from immunoSEQ multiplex PCR; TCRdb's copy has only in-frame clones and leaves some out. The sample has about 430,000 clones; roughly 84% are singletons. The sequence was obtained from a woman aged 18-29 years who had been exposed to COVID-19. Sequences were obtained from PBMCs or T cells enriched from blood (not recorded which). The chain recombines TRBV7-2 with TRBJ1-5, with TRBD1 as a possible D gene (5 bases). The DNA for the CDR3 is TGTGCCAGCAGCTTAGGGCAGGGTCAGCCCCAGCATTTT. This codes for CASSLGQGQPQHF.